The present T cell receptor (beta chain) was sequenced within a study of beta chain features in type 1 diabetes. Across the whole study: What patients shared with healthy donors was a similar profile of age, gender and cell yields.

This clone occurred a few times. The antigen remains unidentified. Expressed TCRB transcripts were sequenced because the entire RNA isolate underwent reverse transcription. Measured with immunoSEQ multiplex PCR; TCRdb has only the in-frame clones, and not every one. The sample lists roughly 140,000 clones, about 7.3% occurring once. Study-level findings and limits: Moderate but significant shortening of TCRB CDR3s was recorded in all four CD4+ subsets from Type 1 diabetes patients. Patients showed naive, central memory and Treg TCRB repertoires that appeared more similar than those of healthy donors.

A sort by CD45RO/CCR7/CD25/CD127/CD95/CD27 yielded CD4+ naive, central memory, regulatory and stem cell-like memory cells. The receptor's source is a man aged 18 to 29 in good health. Material: central memory CD4+ T cells from blood.

CDR3 in amino acids: CASSFLRATEAFF. The CDR3 nucleotides read TGTGCCAGCAGTTTTCTCAGGGCCACTGAAGCTTTCTTT. The V and J genes are TRBV28 and TRBJ1-1; tentatively, D is TRBD1 (5 bases). The length of the CDR3 is 13 residues. The germline gives CDR1 MDHEN, CDR2 SYDVKM. V dropped 3 bases and J dropped 4 bases, with 9 bases sitting between them. Full variable domain (missing parts from reference TRBV28 and TRBJ1-1): DVKVTQSSRYLVKRTGEKVFLECVQDMDHENMFWYRQDPGLGLRLIYFSYDVKMKEKGDIPEGYSVSREKKERFSLILESASTNQTSMYLCASSFLRATEAFFGQGTRLTVV.